The clone carrying this TCR beta chain appeared once. Its antigen is still unknown. The data derive from a study of cytomegalovirus exposure and HLA in healthy donors. Study observations and caveats: It was taken for granted in presence/absence analyses that sequencing depth across donors was roughly uniform.

Amplification used 60 Vbeta primers and 13 Jbeta primers. Clones were read by immunoSEQ multiplex PCR, and TCRdb kept only the in-frame ones, dropping some. The sample contains almost 95,000 clones, around 66% of which appear only once. This CDR3 is 13 amino acids long. Deletions cut 3 bases from V and 7 bases from J, with 12 bases between. The germline V gene has CDR1 KGHSY and CDR2 FQNENV. Material: PBMCs. The TCR originated in a man aged 25 to 45 in good health and CMV-seronegative. V usage is TRBV16 and J usage is TRBJ1-1, with a weak D call TRBD1 (6 bases). Here the CDR3 DNA reads TGTGCCAGCAGCCAGATGAACAGGGATGAAGCTTTCTTT. Its protein is CASSQMNRDEAFF.